Sequencing of this T cell receptor beta chain was carried out in a study of cytomegalovirus exposure and HLA in healthy donors. As for the study in general: The 95 to 150 validation repertoires were produced on the same platform as the roughly 690 repertoires of the first cohort. This was reported in a later analysis.

The CDR3 loop spans 15 amino acids. Germline loops: CDR1 ENHRY, CDR2 SYGVKD. V shed 4 bases, J shed 5 bases, and the junction held 8 bases outside the gene matches. As to this clone: Its antigen is not known.

Study-level points and caveats: A list of around 150 TCR beta chains associated with cytomegalovirus was given.

Profiling relied on immunoSEQ multiplex PCR, and the TCRdb table lists in-frame clones only, not all of them. The table records 220,000 or so clones, 70% to 90% of them present only once. Sequencing was performed on PBMCs. The rearrangement links TRBV10-3 to TRBJ1-2; TRBD1 matches at 9 bases. The sequence came from a woman aged 18-29 years in good health and CMV-seronegative. CDR3 sequence: CAISGPGQGLYGYTF. The CDR3 region has the DNA TGTGCCATCAGTGGACCAGGACAGGGGCTATATGGCTACACCTTC.